The TCR beta chain described here comes from a study of T-cell memory formation after mild COVID-19. Findings of the study overall: The finding that pre-infection memory included some responding clones suggested that cross-reactive memory joined. Most CD4+ clones that shrank were in CM and EM, while CD8+ ones turned up in EMRA.

TCRdb processed the 5' RACE reads anew with MiXCR; each CDR3 protein has one entry. Among approximately 250,000 distinct CDR3 sequences listed, 16% were seen once. Between the trimmed V and J ends, which lost 1 base and 0 bases, there was a span of 13 bases. The CDR3 covers 16 residues. Germline V CDR1 and CDR2: MGHRA, YSYEKL. Concerning this clonotype: Its antigen is currently unknown.

V usage is TRBV4-1 and J usage is TRBJ2-7, with D uncertain. The sample comprised PBMCs or a T cell subset sorted from them (not recorded which). This sequence originates from a man aged 18 to 29 who had mild COVID-19 (a few samples of this study predate the infection). Cell type and time point are not known. The CDR3 spells CASSQVDQGGSYEQYF. CDR3 in DNA: TGCGCCAGCAGCCAAGTTGACCAAGGTGGCTCCTACGAGCAGTACTTC.